In this sample, the clone carrying this TCR beta chain turned up many times. Antigen unknown. Unique molecular identifiers tagged individual cDNA molecules. TCRdb used MiXCR to reprocess the 5' RACE reads, holding one entry per CDR3 protein. The repertoire holds tens of thousands of distinct CDR3 sequences, with around 4.6% as singletons. The ends lost 3 bases at V and 2 bases at J; junction bases unmatched: 9. Germline V gene lookup returns CDR1 SGHRS and CDR2 YFSETQ. The CDR3 extends over 16 amino acids. This sample was taken from a study of early T cells in non-severe SARS-CoV-2 infection. About the study: Sequencing of unsorted whole blood was done on bulk RNA, leaving chains unpaired. General study points: VDJdb matching favored anti-spike CD8 responses, missing private and CD4 specificities.

This receptor was taken from an adult who was a healthcare worker with PCR-confirmed SARS-CoV-2 infection or an uninfected control (not recorded which). The chain links TRBV5-1 to TRBJ2-7, with 9 bases fitting TRBD1. Sequencing was done on a sample of whole blood. CDR3 DNA: TGCGCCAGCAGCTCGCAACCGGGACAGGGCGCCTACGAGCAGTACTTC. This gives the protein CASSSQPGQGAYEQYF. Full variable domain (outside the CDR3, taken from reference TRBV5-1 and TRBJ2-7): KAGVTQTPRYLIKTRGQQVTLSCSPISGHRSVSWYQQTPGQGLQFLFEYFSETQRNKGNFPGRFSGRQFSNSRSEMNVSTLELGDSALYLCASSSQPGQGAYEQYFGPGTRLTVT.